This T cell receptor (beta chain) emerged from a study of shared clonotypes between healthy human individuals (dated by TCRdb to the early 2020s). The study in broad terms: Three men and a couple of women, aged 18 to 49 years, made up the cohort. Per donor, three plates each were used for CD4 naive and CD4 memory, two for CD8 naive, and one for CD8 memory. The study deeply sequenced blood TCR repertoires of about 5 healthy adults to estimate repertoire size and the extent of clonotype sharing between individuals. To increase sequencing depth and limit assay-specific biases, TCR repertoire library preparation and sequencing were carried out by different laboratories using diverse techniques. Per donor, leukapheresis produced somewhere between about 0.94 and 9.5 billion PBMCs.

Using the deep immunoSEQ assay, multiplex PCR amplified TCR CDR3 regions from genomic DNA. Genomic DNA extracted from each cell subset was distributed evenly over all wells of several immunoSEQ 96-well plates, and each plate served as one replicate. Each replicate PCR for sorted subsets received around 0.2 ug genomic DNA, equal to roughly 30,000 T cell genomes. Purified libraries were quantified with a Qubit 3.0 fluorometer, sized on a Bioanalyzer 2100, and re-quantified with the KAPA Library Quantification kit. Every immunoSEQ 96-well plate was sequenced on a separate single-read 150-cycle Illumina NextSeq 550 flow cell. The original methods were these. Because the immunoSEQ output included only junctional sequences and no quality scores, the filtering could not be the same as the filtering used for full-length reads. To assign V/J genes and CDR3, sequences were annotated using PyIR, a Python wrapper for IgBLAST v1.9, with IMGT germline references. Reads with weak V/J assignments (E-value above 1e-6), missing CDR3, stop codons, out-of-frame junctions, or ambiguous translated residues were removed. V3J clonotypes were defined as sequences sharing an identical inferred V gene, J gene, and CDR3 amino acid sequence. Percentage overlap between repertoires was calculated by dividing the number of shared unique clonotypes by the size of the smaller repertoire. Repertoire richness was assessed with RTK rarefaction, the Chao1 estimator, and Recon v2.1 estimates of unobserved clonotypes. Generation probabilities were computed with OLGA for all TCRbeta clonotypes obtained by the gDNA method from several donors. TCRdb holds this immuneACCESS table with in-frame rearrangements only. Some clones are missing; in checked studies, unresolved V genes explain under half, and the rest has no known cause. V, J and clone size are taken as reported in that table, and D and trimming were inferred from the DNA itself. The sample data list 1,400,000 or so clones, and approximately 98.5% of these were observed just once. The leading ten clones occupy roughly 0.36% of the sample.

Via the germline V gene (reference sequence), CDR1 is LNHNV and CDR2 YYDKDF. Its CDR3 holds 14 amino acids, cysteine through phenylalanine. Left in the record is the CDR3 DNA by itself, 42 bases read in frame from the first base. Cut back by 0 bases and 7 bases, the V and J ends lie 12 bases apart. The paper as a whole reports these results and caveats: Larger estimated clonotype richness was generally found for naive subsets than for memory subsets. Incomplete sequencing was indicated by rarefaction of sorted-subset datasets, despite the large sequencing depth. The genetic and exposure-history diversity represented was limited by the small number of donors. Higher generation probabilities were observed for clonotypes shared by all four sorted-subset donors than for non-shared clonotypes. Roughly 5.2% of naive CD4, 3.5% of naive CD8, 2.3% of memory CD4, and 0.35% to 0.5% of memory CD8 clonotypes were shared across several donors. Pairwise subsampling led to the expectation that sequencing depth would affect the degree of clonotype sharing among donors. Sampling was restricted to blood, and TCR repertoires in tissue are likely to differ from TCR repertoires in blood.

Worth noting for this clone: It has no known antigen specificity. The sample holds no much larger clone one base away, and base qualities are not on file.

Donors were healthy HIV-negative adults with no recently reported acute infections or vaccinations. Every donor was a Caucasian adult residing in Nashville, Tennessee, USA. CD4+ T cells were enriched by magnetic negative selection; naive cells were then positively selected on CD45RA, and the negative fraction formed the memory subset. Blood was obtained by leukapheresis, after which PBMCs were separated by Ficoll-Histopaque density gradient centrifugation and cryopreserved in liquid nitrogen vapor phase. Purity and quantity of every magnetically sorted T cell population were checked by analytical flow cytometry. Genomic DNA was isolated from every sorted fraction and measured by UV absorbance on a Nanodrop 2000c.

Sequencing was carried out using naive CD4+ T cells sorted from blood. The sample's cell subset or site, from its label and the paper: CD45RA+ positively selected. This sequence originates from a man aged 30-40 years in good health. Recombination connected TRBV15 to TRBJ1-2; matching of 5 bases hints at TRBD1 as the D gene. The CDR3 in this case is CATSRDLGAGGYTF. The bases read TGTGCCACCAGCAGAGATCTCGGGGCGGGTGGCTACACCTTC.